Reported below is one T cell receptor (beta chain). Its antigen is unknown. This sample is drawn from a study of a mutant IDH1 vaccine in newly diagnosed glioma. As for the study in general: The treated group averaged 40.4 years old and was about 60% male, approximately 38% female. It was radiotherapy, temozolomide, or both that patients received previously, with most receiving both.

Time point specified: week 11, during vaccination. Doses comprised 300 ug of mutant IDH1 20-mer peptide each, plus topical imiquimod. The repertoire was sequenced with immunoSEQ multiplex PCR; TCRdb's copy has only in-frame clones and lacks some. There are some 21,000 clones in the sample; 89% occur only once, and around 5.7% lies in the top ten. Here the sequenced sample was PBMCs, taken from a glioma patient whose treatment included an IDH1 peptide vaccine. The TCR comes from a woman between 40 and 50 years old with glioma.

The CDR3, as DNA: TGTGCCAGCAGCTTAGACTGGCGGGGGACAGATACGCAGTATTTT. Translated, it gives CASSLDWRGTDTQYF. The chain uses TRBV7-8 and TRBJ2-3; 7 bases are shared with TRBD2. The trim removed 1 base at V and 3 bases at J, leaving 4 bases unmatched. The CDR3 extends over 15 amino acids. CDR1 and CDR2 (germline): SGHVS, FQNEAQ.